This paragraph reports one T cell receptor beta chain. Its antigen is currently not known. Per-nucleotide qualities are absent, and no much larger clonotype sits a single base away. CDR1 is given as SGHTA and CDR2 as FQGTGA, both from the germline V gene. The CDR3 holds 14 amino acids from the cysteine to the phenylalanine. Only the CDR3 DNA is retained, 42 bases long and in frame from the first base. Trimmed from V: 7 bases; trimmed from J: 0 bases; junction bases lacking a gene match: 2. The sample is drawn from a study of blood T cell repertoires in COVID-19 (dated by TCRdb to 2018 to 2021). As for the study more broadly: Collaborator samples came from the United States, Italy and Spain and covered acute and convalescent phases of COVID-19. Deeply sampled blood TCRbeta repertoires from subjects exposed to, actively infected with, or recovered from COVID-19 were included in the dataset. HLA class I and class II types, where available, came from metadata supplied by the sample provider rather than from assay-based typing. Samples came from the ongoing ImmuneRACE study (first 160 participants) plus 1,254 subjects from 6 global collaborators. A de-identified subject ID, COVID-19 status, age in years and sex were almost always included in the sample metadata. The material from the prospective study consisted of cDNA or gDNA derived from T cells, B-cell-depleted T cells, or PBMCs. The repertoires were made available in a free public database intended to serve as a resource for research on the immune response to SARS-CoV-2.

TCRbeta CDR3 regions were amplified from genomic DNA using the immunoSEQ Assay, a bias-controlled multiplex PCR. The authors' analysis ran thus. Nucleated cell counts per sample were estimated from amplification of reference gene primers within the assay. To quantify the absolute abundance of each unique TCRbeta CDR3 rearrangement, sequence reads were collapsed and filtered. For each sample, productive Simpson clonality was calculated by taking the square root of Simpson's diversity index across productive rearrangements. Sourced from immuneACCESS, this table was stored by TCRdb with only in-frame sequences that have V and J called. A share of the clones is absent; for the studies checked, an unresolved V gene accounts for under half, and the remainder has no known explanation. The V and J calls and clone size were taken over from that table, and D and trimming were inferred from the DNA. In all, the sample holds over 70,000 clones, and 80% of those were seen once. Together, the top ten hold 15% to 20% of the sample.

A second Seattle source provided samples from volunteer blood donors who had recovered from COVID-19. The collaborating institutions used their own protocols to collect whole blood in K2EDTA tubes. Collaborator samples were shipped for TCRbeta analysis as frozen whole blood, isolated PBMCs, or DNA extracted from either sample type. The research as a whole found: How much clinical and demographic metadata was included differed by source and by participant, and the metadata was provided uncurated.

This TCR came from a man in his 70s who had recovered from COVID-19. The chain couples TRBV7-3 to TRBJ2-7; 11 of the junction bases match TRBD2. Sequenced material: peripheral blood. In nucleotides, the sequence is TGTGCCAGCAAACTAGCGGGGGACTCCTACGAGCAGTACTTC. Its translation is CASKLAGDSYEQYF.